The 32 T cell receptor beta chains below all came from one sample that was sequenced in a study of control samples from healthy donors and cancer patients. The table came from immunoSEQ multiplex PCR; TCRdb's copy has only in-frame clones and leaves some out. The sample carries under 130,000 clones, about four fifths recorded once. Sequenced sample: blood. These receptors were collected from a woman between 45 and 60 years old in good health.

This sequence joins TRBV5-4 and TRBJ2-2; D may be TRBD1 (6 bases). Trimming cost V 0 bases and J 7 bases, with 19 bases left between them. This CDR3 is 17 amino acids long. The germline gives CDR1 SGHNT, CDR2 YYREEE (reference sequence). The CDR3 reads CASSLAGAGVGGGELFF. The CDR3 coding sequence is TGTGCCAGCAGCTTGGCCGGGGCAGGGGTTGGAGGCGGGGAGCTGTTTTTT.

The genes are TRBV6-5 and TRBJ1-4; D may be TRBD1 (6 bases). Trimming shortened V by 6 bases and J by 5 bases, and 13 bases separated the two germline ends. CDR3 length: 14 residues. In germline, CDR1 is MNHEY, CDR2 SVGAGI. The CDR3 loop reads CASRQGGSNEKLFF. The CDR3, as DNA: TGTGCCAGCAGACAGGGTGGTTCCAATGAAAAACTGTTTTTT.

The rearrangement joins TRBV9 to TRBJ2-7, with a possible D match to TRBD2 (6 bases). Germline-derived CDR1 and CDR2 are SGDLS and YYNGEE. The ends were cut back, 2 bases at V and 7 bases at J, with 22 bases in the middle. This CDR3 is built from 16 residues. CDR3 sequence: CASSVNPQAGNGEQYF. The CDR3 coding sequence is TGTGCCAGCAGCGTTAACCCCCAAGCGGGCAATGGAGAGCAGTACTTC. The full variable domain, in which reference TRBV9 and TRBJ2-7 provide the parts outside the CDR3, is DSGVTQTPKHLITATGQRVTLRCSPRSGDLSVYWYQQSLDQGLQFLIQYYNGEERAKGNILERFSAQQFPDLHSELNLSSLELGDSALYFCASSVNPQAGNGEQYFGPGTRLTVT.

This rearrangement joins TRBV6-5 to TRBJ1-2; 8 bases match TRBD1. CDR3 length equals 14 residues. The V gene's germline CDR1 is MNHEY and CDR2 SVGAGI. V trimming: 6 bases; J trimming: 4 bases; junction bases outside the gene matches: 7. The CDR3 nucleotides are TGTGCCAGCAGGATTCGACAGGGGCGCTATGGCTACACCTTC. It specifies CASRIRQGRYGYTF.

The rearrangement joins TRBV6-5 to TRBJ2-7, with 10 positions matching TRBD2. Germline CDR1 is MNHEY and CDR2 is SVGAGI. Losses at the gene ends were 2 bases for V and 5 bases for J; bases not matched to a gene: 6. This CDR3 has 15 amino acids. In nucleotides, the CDR3 is TGTGCCAGCAGTTACGGGCCTAGCGGGAGTAACGAGCAGTACTTC. Encoded protein: CASSYGPSGSNEQYF.

J is TRBJ1-6 and V is TRBV6-5; unclear D gene. The CDR3 is 13 residues long. V was cut by 2 bases and J by 9 bases, with 8 bases left in between. Germline values: CDR1 MNHEY, CDR2 SVGAGI. DNA for the CDR3: TGTGCCAGCAGTTACGGCCCTTCTTCACCCCTCCACTTT. Protein product: CASSYGPSSPLHF.

The gene calls are TRBV28 and TRBJ2-1; D call uncertain. The germline V and J ends were trimmed by 6 bases and 10 bases, with 10 bases remaining between them. This CDR3 contains 11 residues. The germline CDR1 and CDR2 sequences are MDHEN and SYDVKM. The CDR3 DNA reads as TGTGCCAGCAGCGAAAATTACGAGCAGTTCTTC. This gives the protein CASSENYEQFF.

The J gene is TRBJ1-2, the V gene TRBV4-1; D unresolved. The ends were cut back, 2 bases at V and 2 bases at J, with 3 bases in the middle. The CDR3 extends over 12 amino acids. CDR1 is MGHRA, CDR2 YSYEKL, per germline. CDR3 protein: CASSQQNYGYTF. In DNA form, the CDR3 reads TGCGCCAGCAGCCAACAGAACTATGGCTACACCTTC.

CDR3 sequence: CASSVEYRTYEQYF. The CDR3 coding sequence is TGTGCCAGCAGCGTAGAGTACAGAACCTACGAGCAGTACTTC. The gene calls are TRBV9 and TRBJ2-7; D is ambiguous. Looked up from germline, CDR1 is SGDLS and CDR2 is YYNGEE. This CDR3 is built from 14 residues. The V gene lost 0 bases and the J gene lost 2 bases, with 9 bases spanning the gap.

This clone was found a few times. The J gene is TRBJ1-2, the V gene TRBV16, with 7 positions matching TRBD1. Germline CDR1 reads KGHSY; CDR2 reads FQNENV. The J segment lost 8 bases and the V segment lost 5 bases, leaving 17 bases of the junction unmatched. The CDR3 consists of 16 residues. For the CDR3, the DNA is TGTGCCAGCAGCACCCATCGTTGGCAGACAGGGCAAGGCTACACCTTC. It translates to CASSTHRWQTGQGYTF.

Only one count was recorded for this clone. This chain joins TRBV19 and TRBJ2-5; TRBD1 might be the D (6 bases). The ends were cut back, 5 bases at V and 4 bases at J, with 11 bases in the middle. The CDR3 has 13 amino acids. Germline V gives CDR1 LNHDA, CDR2 SQIVND (reference sequence). The CDR3, as DNA: TGTGCCAGTAGTGTGGGACACGGAGAGACCCAGTACTTC. This codes for CASSVGHGETQYF.

The V call is TRBV19, the J call TRBJ2-7; D not certain. The V gene lost 1 base and the J gene lost 4 bases, with 11 bases spanning the gap. Germline V lookup: CDR1 LNHDA, CDR2 SQIVND (reference sequence). The CDR3 runs 14 residues. The CDR3 sequence is CASSIADLRYEQYF. In nucleotides, the CDR3 is TGTGCCAGTAGTATAGCCGATCTCCGGTACGAGCAGTACTTC.

The chain carries TRBV5-8 and TRBJ2-7; D is perhaps TRBD2 (5 bases). With 3 bases removed from V and 7 bases from J, the gap between germline ends came to 20 bases. Germline-derived CDR1 and CDR2 are SGHTS and YDEGEE. This CDR3 region has 15 residues. This chain's CDR3 is CASSYVRSTPGEQYF. The CDR3 nucleotides are TGTGCCAGCAGCTATGTACGGAGTACGCCGGGGGAGCAGTACTTC.

The chain is built from TRBV10-3 and TRBJ2-7; 8 nucleotides align to TRBD1. With V trimmed by 0 bases and J by 7 bases, 5 bases remained unmatched. The germline V gene encodes CDR1 ENHRY and CDR2 SYGVKD. The CDR3 is 14 amino acids. The DNA of the CDR3 is TGTGCCATCAGTGAGTCGCAGGGGGCGCATGAGCAGTACTTC. Protein: CAISESQGAHEQYF.

The CDR3 is CASSLSFSLKNEKLFF. CDR3 DNA: TGTGCCAGCAGCTTATCCTTCAGCTTGAAAAATGAAAAACTGTTTTTT. The V gene is TRBV7-9, the J gene TRBJ1-4, with D uncertain. Looked up from germline, CDR1 is SEHNR and CDR2 is FQNEAQ (reference sequence). This CDR3 is 16 amino acids long. Between the trimmed V and J ends, which lost 2 bases and 5 bases, there was a span of 15 bases. Combining the CDR3 with reference TRBV7-9 and TRBJ1-4 gives the whole variable domain DTGVSQNPRHKITKRGQNVTFRCDPISEHNRLYWYRQTLGQGPEFLTYFQNEAQLEKSRLLSDRFSAERPKGSFSTLEIQRTEQGDSAMYLCASSLSFSLKNEKLFFGSGTQLSVL.

The chain is built from TRBV7-9 and TRBJ2-5; 8 nucleotides agree with TRBD1. V lost 2 bases, J lost 6 bases, and 8 bases stayed unmatched. The length of the CDR3 is 15 residues. CDR1 is SEHNR and CDR2 is FQNEAQ in the germline V gene (reference sequence). CDR3 loop: CASSLWAGGGQTQYF. CDR3 nucleotide sequence: TGTGCCAGCAGCTTATGGGCAGGGGGCGGGCAGACCCAGTACTTC.

Only one count was recorded for this clone. V is TRBV5-1 and J is TRBJ2-1; 14 positions agree with TRBD2. V shed 2 bases, J shed 1 base, and the junction held 8 bases outside the gene matches. Per the germline V gene, CDR1 is SGHRS and CDR2 is YFSETQ. The CDR3 has 19 amino acids. The CDR3 protein is CASSFRLAGGPGSYNEQFF. CDR3 coding DNA: TGCGCCAGCAGCTTCCGACTAGCGGGAGGGCCGGGTTCCTACAATGAGCAGTTCTTC.

CDR3 nucleotide sequence: TGTGCCATCAGTGAGTCGGGCCAGGGCCGTTACAATGAGCAGTTCTTC. Translation: CAISESGQGRYNEQFF. V usage is TRBV10-3 and J usage is TRBJ2-1, with D tentatively TRBD1 (5 bases). Germline assignment: CDR1 ENHRY and CDR2 SYGVKD. CDR3 length: 16 amino acids. The V end was cut by 0 bases, the J end by 4 bases, with 13 bases between.

The rearrangement uses TRBV5-4 and TRBJ2-5; D remains unclear. The V and J ends lost 0 bases and 2 bases respectively, with 11 bases between them. Germline CDR1 is SGHNT and CDR2 is YYREEE (reference sequence). This CDR3 is 15 amino acids long. The CDR3 loop reads CASSLALAVQETQYF. Here the CDR3 DNA reads TGTGCCAGCAGCTTGGCCTTGGCAGTTCAAGAGACCCAGTACTTC.

J is TRBJ1-5 and V is TRBV12-3 or TRBV12-4; D not certain. Trimming shortened V by 6 bases and J by 1 base, and 4 bases separated the two germline ends. There are 12 residues in the CDR3. CDR3 residues: CASRKSNQPQHF. The CDR3 DNA reads as TGTGCCAGCAGGAAAAGCAATCAGCCCCAGCATTTT.

The chain has TRBV29-1 and TRBJ1-4, with D tentatively TRBD1 (5 bases). The germline V and J ends were trimmed by 1 base and 3 bases, with 9 bases remaining between them. Germline loops: CDR1 SQVTM, CDR2 ANQGSEA. The CDR3 is made up of 14 amino acids. The CDR3 region has the DNA TGCAGCGTTGAAGGGGGCGGATCTAATGAAAAACTGTTTTTT. Its protein product is CSVEGGGSNEKLFF.

V and J are TRBV2 and TRBJ2-7, with TRBD2 matching 11 bases. The CDR3 has 17 residues. CDR1 and CDR2 (germline): SNHLY, FYNNEI. Unmatched junction bases numbered 14, after V lost 6 bases and J lost 4 bases. The CDR3 spells CASSTTGTSGLEYEQYF. CDR3 bases: TGTGCCAGCAGCACCACCGGGACTAGCGGCCTAGAGTACGAGCAGTACTTC.

The chain combines TRBV11-2 with TRBJ1-1, with D possibly matching TRBD1 (5 bases). Deletions cut 3 bases from V and 2 bases from J, with 13 bases between. Germline CDR1 SGHAT, CDR2 FQNNGV. This CDR3 has 15 residues. DNA of the CDR3: TGTGCCAGCAGCTTCGGAGGGGCGGGCAACACTGAAGCTTTCTTT. Protein: CASSFGGAGNTEAFF.

The chain couples TRBV5-8 to TRBJ2-3; tentatively, D is TRBD1 (5 bases). V shed 7 bases and J shed 1 base, with 28 bases lying between them. The CDR3 runs 19 residues. The germline V gene has CDR1 SGHTS and CDR2 YDEGEE. In nucleotides, the CDR3 is TGTGCCAGCCCCACTCTAGGGGTCGGCGGCCGTGGACGCACAGATACGCAGTATTTT. It is translated as CASPTLGVGGRGRTDTQYF.

The chain joins TRBV5-1 to TRBJ2-7; 9 bases match TRBD1. This CDR3 has 13 residues. Germline V gene data show CDR1 as SGHRS and CDR2 as YFSETQ. J was trimmed by 3 bases and V by 5 bases; bases with no gene match: 3. CDR3 nucleotides: TGCGCCAGCAGAGGACAGGGGTTCTACGAGCAGTACTTC. Translated, it gives CASRGQGFYEQYF.

V usage is TRBV7-2 and J usage is TRBJ2-7; weak D call: TRBD2 (6 bases). CDR1 SGHTA and CDR2 FQGNSA come from the germline V gene. Trimming took off 5 bases at V and 7 bases at J, with 18 bases between the two ends. The CDR3 covers 14 residues. CDR3 in amino acids: CASSVRDWSKEQYF. CDR3 nucleotides: TGTGCCAGCAGCGTCCGGGACTGGTCAAAAGAGCAGTACTTC.

CDR3 in DNA: TGTGCCAGCATTATAACGACGAGGGATGAAAAACTGTTTTTT. This gives the protein CASIITTRDEKLFF. The V gene is TRBV6-5, the J gene TRBJ1-4; D ambiguous. CDR3 length: 14 amino acids. Trimming left V 7 bases short and J 6 bases short, with 15 bases between. Germline CDR1 is MNHEY and CDR2 is SVGAGI.

In regard to this clone: At one boundary the junction diverges from the germline segment, which might be a read error. The V call is TRBV6-5, the J call TRBJ1-1, with D perhaps matching TRBD1 (5 bases). This CDR3 region has 15 residues. Germline CDR1 reads MNHEY; CDR2 reads SVGAGI. The CDR3 nucleotides read TGTGCCGGCAGTTACCCTCGGGGGAGGAACACTGAAGCTTTCTTT. Its translation: CAGSYPRGRNTEAFF.

This chain links TRBV6-1 with TRBJ2-7, with D possibly being TRBD2 (5 bases). CDR3 size: 15 residues. The ends were cut back, 1 base at V and 2 bases at J, with 12 bases in the middle. Germline CDR1 MNHNS, CDR2 SASEGT. CDR3 nucleotides: TGTGCCAGCAGTGAAGTGGCGGGCCAGACCTACGAGCAGTACTTC. This translates into CASSEVAGQTYEQYF.

This chain links TRBV29-1 with TRBJ1-5, with 10 bases fitting TRBD1. V trimming: 7 bases; J trimming: 5 bases; junction bases outside the gene matches: 8. Germline V lookup: CDR1 SQVTM, CDR2 ANQGSEA. The CDR3 contains 14 residues. The CDR3 nucleotides read TGCAGCGCCCAACAGGGGACAGGGGATCAGCCCCAGCATTTT. It translates to CSAQQGTGDQPQHF. The whole variable domain, filled in from reference TRBV29-1 and TRBJ1-5, reads SAVISQKPSRDICQRGTSLTIQCQVDSQVTMMFWYRQQPGQSLTLIATANQGSEATYESGFVIDKFPISRPNLTFSTLTVSNMSPEDSSIYLCSAQQGTGDQPQHFGDGTRLSIL.

The chain employs TRBV5-6 and TRBJ1-5, with a possible D match to TRBD1 (5 bases). Germline CDR1 SGHDT, CDR2 YYEEEE. This CDR3 contains 12 residues. V shed 4 bases and J shed 7 bases, with 9 bases lying between them. CDR3 region: CASSTGEQPQHF. Here the CDR3 DNA reads TGTGCCAGCAGCACGGGGGAACAGCCCCAGCATTTT.

J is TRBJ2-2 and V is TRBV4-1; D remains unclear. Germline-derived CDR1 and CDR2 are MGHRA and YSYEKL. The ends were cut back, 5 bases at V and 5 bases at J, with 15 bases in the middle. This CDR3 is 15 amino acids long. As DNA, the CDR3 is TGCGCCAGCAGCTTCAGCTTGCGTCAAACCGGGGAGCTGTTTTTT. As protein: CASSFSLRQTGELFF.